One sample yielded the 32 T cell receptor beta chains listed below, sequenced in a study of a mutant IDH1 vaccine in newly diagnosed glioma. Clones were sequenced by immunoSEQ multiplex PCR, and TCRdb holds only the in-frame ones, with some missing. The top ten hold 12% of the sample, which has under 60,000 clones, around 78% seen once. The time point denotes: week 35, safety follow-up. Each dose of the vaccine consisted of 300 ug of mutant IDH1 20-mer peptide, with topical imiquimod. The antigens these receptors bind are not known. Specimen: PBMCs, collected from a glioma patient whose treatment included an IDH1 peptide vaccine. The source of these receptors is a man in his forties or fifties with glioma.

The chain links TRBV9 to TRBJ2-1; D gene unclear. Trimming took off 0 bases at V and 5 bases at J, with 3 bases between the two ends. The CDR3 runs 12 residues. CDR1 and CDR2 (germline): SGDLS, YYNGEE. CDR3 sequence (DNA): TGTGCCAGCAGCGTAGCAAACAATGAGCAGTTCTTC. Protein: CASSVANNEQFF.

This chain links TRBV18 with TRBJ2-1; D gene uncertain. There are 13 residues in the CDR3. In germline, CDR1 is KGHSH, CDR2 LQKENI. V shed 0 bases and J shed 9 bases, with 9 bases lying between them. CDR3 nucleotides: TGTGCCAGCTCACCACCAATCTCGGCTGAGCAGTTCTTC. Translation: CASSPPISAEQFF.

CDR3: CASSVGESYNEQFF. CDR3 in DNA: TGTGCCAGCAGCGTAGGCGAATCCTACAATGAGCAGTTCTTC. The chain recombines TRBV9 with TRBJ2-1, with D uncertain. Germline values: CDR1 SGDLS, CDR2 YYNGEE. This CDR3 spans 14 amino acids. Trimming removed 0 bases from V and 1 base from J, with 5 bases in between.

The CDR3 nucleotides are TGTGCCAGCAGTGAGTTCAGAGATTTTGGCGGGGAGCTGTTTTTT. As protein: CASSEFRDFGGELFF. The chain recombines TRBV2 with TRBJ2-2; D uncertain. The germline V gene encodes CDR1 SNHLY and CDR2 FYNNEI. Trimming left V 3 bases short and J 7 bases short, with 15 bases between. The CDR3 extends over 15 amino acids.

The chain recombines TRBV5-1 with TRBJ1-4; TRBD1 aligns across 10 bases. The CDR3 is 15 amino acids. In germline, CDR1 is SGHRS, CDR2 YFSETQ. J was trimmed by 6 bases and V by 5 bases; bases with no gene match: 7. The CDR3 sequence: CASRLTGTGDEKLFF. The CDR3 DNA reads TGCGCCAGCAGACTTACCGGGACAGGGGATGAAAAACTGTTTTTT. The full variable domain, completed using reference TRBV5-1 and TRBJ1-4, is KAGVTQTPRYLIKTRGQQVTLSCSPISGHRSVSWYQQTPGQGLQFLFEYFSETQRNKGNFPGRFSGRQFSNSRSEMNVSTLELGDSALYLCASRLTGTGDEKLFFGSGTQLSVL.

The J gene is TRBJ2-7, the V gene TRBV11-3; D gene uncertain. The CDR3 is made up of 11 amino acids. The V end was cut by 7 bases, the J end by 4 bases, with 8 bases between. Germline V CDR1 and CDR2: SGHNT, YENEEA. In nucleotides, the CDR3 is TGTGCCAGCACCTTCGGATACGAGCAGTACTTC. Translation gives CASTFGYEQYF.

The chain has TRBV7-2 and TRBJ2-3; TRBD2 matches at 7 bases. Per the germline V gene, CDR1 is SGHTA and CDR2 is FQGNSA. Trimming at V came to 5 bases and at J to 2 bases, leaving 19 bases not matched to a gene. The CDR3 length is 19 residues. For the CDR3, the DNA is TGTGCCAGCAGCCCCCCAGTTGGTAGCGGGCGGTTGTTCACAGATACGCAGTATTTT. This encodes CASSPPVGSGRLFTDTQYF.

This clone has only one observation. J is TRBJ1-5 and V is TRBV6-1; tentatively, D is TRBD1 (5 bases). Trimming cost V 3 bases and J 9 bases, with 12 bases left between them. Germline assignment: CDR1 MNHNS and CDR2 SASEGT. There are 13 residues in the CDR3. The DNA for the CDR3 is TGTGCCAGCAGTGATTTACGGGGGAGGCCCCAGCATTTT. It codes for CASSDLRGRPQHF.

The chain employs TRBV5-4 and TRBJ1-1; no reliable D call. V lost 0 bases, J lost 5 bases, and 11 bases lay in between. The CDR3 is 14 residues long. CDR1 SGHNT and CDR2 YYREEE come from the germline V gene (reference sequence). The CDR3 loop reads CASSLAGVQTEAFF. The CDR3 DNA sequence: TGTGCCAGCAGCTTGGCCGGCGTACAAACTGAAGCTTTCTTT.

This sequence joins TRBV11-2 and TRBJ2-1, with 15 bases that match TRBD2. This CDR3 contains 14 residues. V shed 4 bases, J shed 9 bases, and the junction held 1 base outside the gene matches. Germline V lookup: CDR1 SGHAT, CDR2 FQNNGV. CDR3: CASSSGLAGGEQFF. In DNA, the CDR3 is TGTGCCAGCAGCTCGGGACTAGCGGGAGGTGAGCAGTTCTTC. Full variable domain (rest looked up from reference TRBV11-2 and TRBJ2-1): EAGVAQSPRYKIIEKRQSVAFWCNPISGHATLYWYQQILGQGPKLLIQFQNNGVVDDSQLPKDRFSAERLKGVDSTLKIQPAKLEDSAVYLCASSSGLAGGEQFFGPGTRLTVL.

This clone was observed once. The chain links TRBV30 to TRBJ2-1; 8 bases are a match to TRBD2. CDR3 length: 12 amino acids. Germline CDR1 GTSNPN, CDR2 SVGIG (reference sequence). The V segment lost 3 bases and the J segment 11 bases; nucleotides outside the gene matches: 6. CDR3 amino acids: CAWRREGGKQFF. The CDR3 DNA sequence: TGTGCCTGGAGACGGGAGGGGGGGAAGCAGTTCTTC.

This clone was picked up a small number of times. The chain recombines TRBV7-9 with TRBJ1-3; D is ambiguous. The CDR3 loop spans 15 amino acids. The V end was cut by 2 bases, the J end by 0 bases, with 8 bases between. The germline V gene encodes CDR1 SEHNR and CDR2 FQNEAQ (reference sequence). The CDR3 sequence is CASSLQEFSGNTIYF. CDR3 DNA: TGTGCCAGCAGCTTACAGGAGTTCTCTGGAAACACCATATATTTT.

The V call is TRBV18, the J call TRBJ2-2; possibly TRBD2 for D (7 bases). The CDR3 length is 15 residues. V was trimmed by 6 bases and J by 0 bases, leaving 11 bases between them. The germline V gene encodes CDR1 KGHSH and CDR2 LQKENI. CDR3 in amino acids: CASSPGGSNTGELFF. The CDR3 DNA reads as TGTGCCAGCTCGCCGGGGGGCTCGAACACCGGGGAGCTGTTTTTT.

The rearrangement uses TRBV10-1 and TRBJ2-5; TRBD2 matches 8 bases. CDR3 length: 14 amino acids. Losses at the gene ends were 2 bases for V and 5 bases for J; bases not matched to a gene: 4. CDR1 WNHNN and CDR2 SYGVQD come from the germline V gene (reference sequence). The CDR3 loop reads CASSELSSGETQYF. The CDR3 nucleotides are TGCGCCAGCAGTGAGCTGTCTAGCGGGGAGACCCAGTACTTC.

This sequence joins TRBV11-2 and TRBJ2-2; D is possibly TRBD2 (6 bases). Germline loops: CDR1 SGHAT, CDR2 FQNNGV. CDR3 length: 15 residues. V lost 1 base, J lost 3 bases, and 9 bases lay in between. The CDR3 spells CASSLALAYTGELFF. The CDR3 DNA sequence: TGTGCCAGCAGCTTAGCACTAGCCTACACCGGGGAGCTGTTTTTT.

The genes are TRBV9 and TRBJ2-3, with D possibly TRBD2 on 5 matching bases. The length of the CDR3 is 17 residues. V dropped 2 bases and J dropped 4 bases, with 20 bases sitting between them. CDR1 is SGDLS, CDR2 YYNGEE, per germline. CDR3 sequence reads: CASSVSGGSAGADTQYF. CDR3 DNA: TGTGCCAGCAGCGTCTCTGGAGGATCGGCTGGGGCAGATACGCAGTATTTT.

This chain uses TRBV11-2 with TRBJ2-3; D tentatively fits TRBD1 or TRBD2 (5 bases each). The CDR3 runs 16 residues. Germline lookup yields CDR1 SGHAT and CDR2 FQNNGV. V was shortened by 0 bases and J by 1 base, with 11 bases between the two germline ends. The DNA for the CDR3 is TGTGCCAGCAGCTTAGATCGGGGCGGACGCACAGATACGCAGTATTTT. It specifies CASSLDRGGRTDTQYF.

V is TRBV14 and J is TRBJ2-5; D is uncertain. CDR1 is SGHDN and CDR2 is FVKESK in the germline V gene. This CDR3 is built from 14 residues. V lost 1 base, J lost 3 bases, and 9 bases lay in between. The CDR3 nucleotides are TGTGCCAGCAGCCAAGTACAGTACGAAGAGACCCAGTACTTC. As protein: CASSQVQYEETQYF.

The V call is TRBV18, the J call TRBJ2-5, with a weak D call TRBD2 (6 bases). The germline V and J ends were trimmed by 6 bases and 3 bases, with 8 bases remaining between them. This CDR3 spans 12 amino acids. Germline V gene data show CDR1 as KGHSH and CDR2 as LQKENI. The CDR3: CASSRGKETQYF. In DNA form, the CDR3 reads TGTGCCAGCTCTCGGGGGAAAGAGACCCAGTACTTC.

The chain is built from TRBV27 and TRBJ2-2, with D possibly TRBD1 on 7 matching bases. The ends were cut back, 2 bases at V and 5 bases at J, with 9 bases in the middle. Germline V lookup: CDR1 MNHEY, CDR2 SMNVEV (reference sequence). The CDR3 sequence is 14 residues long. The CDR3 DNA reads TGTGCCAGCAGTTTAGCAGGGGGGACCGGGGAGCTGTTTTTT. It translates to CASSLAGGTGELFF.

The chain couples TRBV6-5 to TRBJ1-2, with unresolved D. Germline V CDR1 and CDR2: MNHEY, SVGAGI. The V end lost 2 bases, the J end lost 0 bases, and 7 bases lay between the germline ends. This CDR3 has 14 residues. In DNA, the CDR3 is TGTGCCAGCAGTTACCAGGATGCTAACTATGGCTACACCTTC. It yields the protein CASSYQDANYGYTF.

The rearrangement links TRBV18 to TRBJ1-2, with D maybe TRBD1 (6 bases). Germline loops: CDR1 KGHSH, CDR2 LQKENI. CDR3 length: 15 residues. Trimming removed 2 bases from V and 0 bases from J, with 10 bases in between. CDR3 loop: CASSPGWGPNYGYTF. CDR3 DNA: TGTGCCAGCTCACCAGGCTGGGGGCCTAACTATGGCTACACCTTC.

V usage is TRBV20-1 and J usage is TRBJ1-1; D uncertain. The CDR3 runs to 11 residues. Germline-derived CDR1 and CDR2 are DFQATT and SNEGSKA (reference sequence). V lost 7 bases to trimming and J lost 10 bases, with 16 bases between them. The DNA for the CDR3 is TGCAGTGTGGAAAGACTGAACGGAGCTTTCTTT. Its protein product is CSVERLNGAFF.

The chain recombines TRBV11-2 with TRBJ2-6; the match to TRBD1 covers 9 bases. The V and J ends lost 5 bases and 2 bases, in that order; junction bases with no gene match: 13. Per the germline V gene, CDR1 is SGHAT and CDR2 is FQNNGV. The CDR3 is made up of 19 amino acids. The CDR3 sequence: CASSKPGQGFRAGANVLTF. As DNA, the CDR3 is TGTGCCAGCAGCAAGCCGGGACAGGGCTTTAGAGCTGGGGCCAACGTCCTGACTTTC.

This chain links TRBV5-6 with TRBJ1-2; TRBD1 aligns across 7 bases. This CDR3 contains 14 residues. Germline V CDR1 and CDR2: SGHDT, YYEEEE. The V segment lost 6 bases and the J segment 4 bases; nucleotides outside the gene matches: 9. The CDR3 here is CASTSGGQTYGYTF. The CDR3 nucleotides are TGTGCCAGCACCTCGGGGGGACAGACCTATGGCTACACCTTC.

The rearrangement uses TRBV18 and TRBJ2-1; D not resolved. The germline gives CDR1 KGHSH, CDR2 LQKENI. Between the trimmed V and J ends, which lost 3 bases and 2 bases, there was a span of 8 bases. The CDR3 is made up of 14 amino acids. The CDR3 reads CASSPGRTYNEQFF. The CDR3 nucleotides are TGTGCCAGCTCACCCGGACGGACCTACAATGAGCAGTTCTTC.

The rearrangement links TRBV2 to TRBJ1-1, with a weak D call TRBD1 (5 bases). Per the germline V gene, CDR1 is SNHLY and CDR2 is FYNNEI. The CDR3 runs to 15 residues. Trimming left V 7 bases short and J 4 bases short, with 19 bases between. In DNA, the CDR3 is TGTGCCAGCACCTTATTTGGAGGGGCCAGCACTGAAGCTTTCTTT. Protein: CASTLFGGASTEAFF.

The V and J genes are TRBV2 and TRBJ2-5; D is perhaps TRBD2 (6 bases). CDR1 and CDR2 from the germline V gene are SNHLY and FYNNEI. Between the trimmed V and J ends, which lost 8 bases and 7 bases, there was a span of 17 bases. The CDR3 is made up of 13 amino acids. Here the CDR3 DNA reads TGTGCCAGCGGGGGGACTGATTTTGGGACCCAGTACTTC. It translates to CASGGTDFGTQYF.

The chain joins TRBV5-4 to TRBJ1-1; unclear D gene. The CDR3 length is 15 residues. The V and J ends lost 3 bases and 1 base respectively, with 13 bases between them. From germline, CDR1 is SGHNT and CDR2 YYREEE (reference sequence). CDR3 in DNA: TGTGCCAGCAGCTCCAAGAGACGGTCGAACACTGAAGCTTTCTTT. Translating gives CASSSKRRSNTEAFF. Complete variable domain (other parts from reference TRBV5-4 and TRBJ1-1): ETGVTQSPTHLIKTRGQQVTLRCSSQSGHNTVSWYQQALGQGPQFIFQYYREEENGRGNFPPRFSGLQFPNYSSELNVNALELDDSALYLCASSSKRRSNTEAFFGQGTRLTVV.

The gene calls are TRBV5-1 and TRBJ2-7; TRBD1 or TRBD2 may be the D gene (6 bases each). Deletions cut 7 bases from V and 4 bases from J, with 15 bases between. The CDR3 sequence is 13 residues long. Germline V lookup: CDR1 SGHRS, CDR2 YFSETQ. The CDR3 region is CASGSSGAYEQYF. CDR3 in DNA: TGCGCCAGCGGGTCCTCGGGGGCTTACGAGCAGTACTTC. Together with reference TRBV5-1 and TRBJ2-7, the CDR3 gives the full variable domain: KAGVTQTPRYLIKTRGQQVTLSCSPISGHRSVSWYQQTPGQGLQFLFEYFSETQRNKGNFPGRFSGRQFSNSRSEMNVSTLELGDSALYLCASGSSGAYEQYFGPGTRLTVT.

The J gene is TRBJ2-2, the V gene TRBV5-1, with D possibly TRBD1 on 5 matching bases. The germline V gene encodes CDR1 SGHRS and CDR2 YFSETQ. V gave up 2 bases and J gave up 1 base, with 18 bases separating them. This CDR3 has 18 amino acids. CDR3 residues: CASSFDTRVAMNTGELFF. CDR3 coding DNA: TGCGCCAGCAGCTTTGATACCAGGGTTGCGATGAACACCGGGGAGCTGTTTTTT.

The rearrangement uses TRBV4-2 and TRBJ1-1; D is perhaps TRBD1 (5 bases). V dropped 6 bases and J dropped 4 bases, with 15 bases sitting between them. The CDR3 has 14 amino acids. CDR1 is LGHNA, CDR2 YNFKEQ, per germline. The CDR3 protein is CASSYLGRATEAFF. The DNA of the CDR3 is TGTGCCAGCAGTTACCTAGGCAGGGCCACTGAAGCTTTCTTT.